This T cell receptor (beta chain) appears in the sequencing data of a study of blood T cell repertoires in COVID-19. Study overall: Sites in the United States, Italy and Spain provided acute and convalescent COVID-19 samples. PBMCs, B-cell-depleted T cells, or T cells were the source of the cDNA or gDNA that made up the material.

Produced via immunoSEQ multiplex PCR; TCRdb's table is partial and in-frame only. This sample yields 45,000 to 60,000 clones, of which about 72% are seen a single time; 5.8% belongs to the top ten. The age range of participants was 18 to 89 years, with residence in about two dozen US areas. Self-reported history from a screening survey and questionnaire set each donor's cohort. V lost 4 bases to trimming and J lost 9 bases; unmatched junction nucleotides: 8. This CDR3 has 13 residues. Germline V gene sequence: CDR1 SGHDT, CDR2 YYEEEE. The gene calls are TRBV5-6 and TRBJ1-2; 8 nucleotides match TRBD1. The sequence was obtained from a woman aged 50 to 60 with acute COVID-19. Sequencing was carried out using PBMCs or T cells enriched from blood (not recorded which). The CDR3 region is CASSRDTGGSYTF. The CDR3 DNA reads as TGTGCCAGCAGCCGGGACACAGGGGGGAGCTACACCTTC.